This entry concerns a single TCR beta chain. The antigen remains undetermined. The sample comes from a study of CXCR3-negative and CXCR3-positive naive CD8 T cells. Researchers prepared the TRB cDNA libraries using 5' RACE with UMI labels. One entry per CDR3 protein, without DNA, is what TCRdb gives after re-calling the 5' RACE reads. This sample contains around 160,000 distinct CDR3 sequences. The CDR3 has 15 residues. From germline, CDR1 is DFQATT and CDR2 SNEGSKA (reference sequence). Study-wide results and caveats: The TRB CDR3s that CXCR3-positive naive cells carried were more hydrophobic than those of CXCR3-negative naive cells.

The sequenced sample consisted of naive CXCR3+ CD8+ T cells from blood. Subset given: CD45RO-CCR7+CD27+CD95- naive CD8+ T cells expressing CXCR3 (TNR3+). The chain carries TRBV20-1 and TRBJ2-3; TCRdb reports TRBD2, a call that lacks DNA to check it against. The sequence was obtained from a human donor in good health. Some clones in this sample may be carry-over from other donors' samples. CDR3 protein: CSARDLASVSYTQYF.